A single TCR beta chain is shown here with its context. These data belong to a study of CD8 T cells in Susac syndrome. The authors reverse transcribed roughly 0.5 to 1 ug RNA with random hexamers. MiXCR, applied by TCRdb to the immunoSEQ multiplex PCR reads, yields one record per CDR3 protein. This table holds over 100,000 distinct CDR3 sequences, around 94% found once. Sequenced input: CD8+ T cells from PBMCs. This TCR was sampled from a human donor with Susac syndrome.

Written as DNA, the CDR3 is TGCAGCGTTGATGGTAGCGGACGCTACAATGAGCAGTTCTTC. Translation: CSVDGSGRYNEQFF. The chain is built from TRBV29-1 and TRBJ2-1, with a weak D call TRBD2 (6 bases). CDR1 is SQVTM and CDR2 is ANQGSEA in the germline V gene. The ends were cut back, 3 bases at V and 3 bases at J, with 12 bases in the middle. This CDR3 has 14 amino acids.